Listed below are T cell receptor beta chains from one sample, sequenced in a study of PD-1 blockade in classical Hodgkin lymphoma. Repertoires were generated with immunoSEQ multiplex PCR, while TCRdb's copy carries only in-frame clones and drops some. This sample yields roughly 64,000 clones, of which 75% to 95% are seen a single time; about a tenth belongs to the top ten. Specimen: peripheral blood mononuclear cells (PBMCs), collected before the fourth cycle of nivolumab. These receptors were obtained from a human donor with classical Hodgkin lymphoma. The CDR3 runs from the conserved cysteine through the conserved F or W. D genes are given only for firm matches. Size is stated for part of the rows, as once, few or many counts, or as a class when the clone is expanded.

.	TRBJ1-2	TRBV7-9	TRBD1	CASSSGTAYGYTF	TGTGCCAGCAGCTCCGGGACAGCCTATGGCTACACCTTC
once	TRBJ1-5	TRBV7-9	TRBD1	CASSLVATGGRSSNQPQHF	TGTGCCAGCAGCTTAGTAGCGACAGGGGGCCGTTCTAGCAATCAGCCCCAGCATTTT
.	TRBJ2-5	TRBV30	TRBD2	CAWDRFGNSGGPETQYF	TGTGCCTGGGACAGGTTTGGCAACAGCGGGGGACCAGAGACCCAGTACTTC
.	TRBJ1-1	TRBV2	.	CASSEGLSTTVNTEAFF	TGTGCCAGCAGCGAGGGCTTGTCGACGACGGTGAACACTGAAGCTTTCTTT
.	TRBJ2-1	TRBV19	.	CASSIQGANYNEQFF	TGTGCCAGTAGTATACAGGGAGCCAACTACAATGAGCAGTTCTTC
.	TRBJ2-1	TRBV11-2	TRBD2	CASSFGTTNEQFF	TGTGCCAGCAGCTTTGGGACTACAAATGAGCAGTTCTTC
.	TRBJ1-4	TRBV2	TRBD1	CASSEQGDWEKLFF	TGTGCCAGCAGCGAACAGGGGGATTGGGAAAAACTGTTTTTT
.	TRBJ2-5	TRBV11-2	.	CASSLQGWGTETQYF	TGTGCCAGCAGCTTACAGGGGTGGGGGACAGAGACCCAGTACTTC
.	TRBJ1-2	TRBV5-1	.	CASSLYRPPNYGYTF	TGCGCCAGCAGCTTGTACAGGCCACCCAACTATGGCTACACCTTC
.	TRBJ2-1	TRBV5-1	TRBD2	CASSLTSGGPGNEQFF	TGCGCCAGCAGCTTGACTAGCGGGGGGCCGGGAAATGAGCAGTTCTTC
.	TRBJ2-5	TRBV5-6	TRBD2	CASSTTPGLANQETQYF	TGTGCCAGCAGCACAACACCGGGACTAGCGAACCAAGAGACCCAGTACTTC
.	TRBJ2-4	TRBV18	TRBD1	CASSPLNRGPSIQYF	TGTGCCAGCTCACCACTCAACAGGGGCCCTAGCATTCAGTACTTC